The TCR beta chain described here comes from a study of metastatic and nonmetastatic thyroid tumors (dated by TCRdb to 2019 to 2021). About the full investigation: Repertoires were compared across peripheral blood and tumor or nodule tissue samples from malignant and benign thyroid patients. What the study reported, not specific to this receptor: In both blood and tumor samples, malignant tumors were reported to have significantly higher TCR beta diversity than benign nodules.

This clone was seen many times. This clone's antigen is unknown. Per-base quality was not reported, and no clone a single base away is much larger than it. The CDR3 goes from the cysteine to the phenylalanine over 13 residues. Only the CDR3 part of the read is kept: 39 bases, read in frame from the first base. The germline V gene supplies CDR1 SGHVS and CDR2 FNYEAQ. Trimming removed 1 base from V and 6 bases from J, leaving 7 bases between the germline ends. Library method: PCR. Sequencing instrument: Illumina HiSeq 4000. The TCR beta-chain CDR3 region of each patient was profiled by high-throughput sequencing. The study's own analysis went as follows. A classifier to discriminate distant-metastatic papillary thyroid cancer patients was built from CDR3 differences across clinicopathological groups. Repertoire diversity was assessed with the Shannon index, and tumor-blood repertoire similarity with the Morisita-Horn index. The public reads were reanalyzed by TCRdb: fastp trimming at Q25, MiXCR alignment, in-frame beta chains only. TCRdb's processing, not the authors' own work, is the source of the V and J calls. This sample gives about 92,000 clones in total; 15% of them show up just once. The ten largest clones add up to 3% to 4.5% of the sample.

No treatment had been received by any patient before thyroid surgery. The study retrospectively analysed patient clinical samples collected from about 2012 to 2019 using T-cell receptor beta sequencing. This chain joins TRBV7-6 to TRBJ2-1; TRBD1 is perhaps the D gene, given 6 matching bases. Sequencing was done on a sample of blood. The source of this sequence is a female donor with papillary thyroid cancer or a benign thyroid nodule (not recorded which). Some clones in this sample may be carry-over from other donors' samples. The DNA reads as follows: TGTGCCAGCAGCTTAGAGACAGGCAATGAGCAGTTCTTC. Its translation reads: CASSLETGNEQFF.